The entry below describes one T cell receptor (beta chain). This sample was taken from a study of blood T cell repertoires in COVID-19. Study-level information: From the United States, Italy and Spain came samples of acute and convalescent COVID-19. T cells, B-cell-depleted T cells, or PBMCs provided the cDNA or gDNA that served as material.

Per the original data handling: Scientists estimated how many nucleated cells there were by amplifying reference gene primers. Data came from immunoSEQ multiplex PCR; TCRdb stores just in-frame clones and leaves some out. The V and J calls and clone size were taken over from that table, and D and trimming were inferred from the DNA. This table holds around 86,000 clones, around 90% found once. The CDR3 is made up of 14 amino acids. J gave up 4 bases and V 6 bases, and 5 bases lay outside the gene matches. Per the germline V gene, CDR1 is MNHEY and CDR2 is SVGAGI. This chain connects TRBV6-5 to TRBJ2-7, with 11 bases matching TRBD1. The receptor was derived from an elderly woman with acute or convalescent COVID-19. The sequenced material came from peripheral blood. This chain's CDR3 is CASSRTGGAYEQYF. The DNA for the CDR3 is TGTGCCAGCAGCCGGACAGGGGGCGCGTACGAGCAGTACTTC.